This record covers a single T cell receptor (beta chain). Its specificity is unknown. This entry is derived from a study of T cell responses to AZD1222 COVID-19 vaccine. Study results and limitations: Spike-specific TCR depth and breadth grew after two AZD1222 doses.

Sequenced by immunoSEQ multiplex PCR; TCRdb stores in-frame clones only, minus some. The sample has some 120,000 clones; 75% to 85% are singletons. V gave up 9 bases and J gave up 4 bases; unmatched junction bases: 17. Germline values: CDR1 MNHEY, CDR2 SMNVEV (reference sequence). The CDR3 has 17 amino acids. The chain couples TRBV27 to TRBJ1-4; 7 bases match TRBD1. The sample consisted of peripheral blood, taken 28 days after the second AZD1222 dose. The clonotype comes from an adult who received the AZD1222 COVID-19 vaccine. The CDR3 spells CASPIRDSPPFNEKLFF. In nucleotides, the CDR3 is TGTGCCAGTCCCATCCGGGACAGCCCTCCGTTTAATGAAAAACTGTTTTTT.